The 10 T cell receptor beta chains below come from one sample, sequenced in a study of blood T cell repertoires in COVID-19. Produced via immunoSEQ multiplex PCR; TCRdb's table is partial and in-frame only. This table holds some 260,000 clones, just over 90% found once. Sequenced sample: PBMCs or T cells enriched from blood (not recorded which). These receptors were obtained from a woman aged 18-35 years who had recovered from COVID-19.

The CDR3 DNA reads as TGTGCCAGCAGTTTATCCCCCCAGGCGGGGGAGACCCAGTACTTC. Protein product: CASSLSPQAGETQYF. This chain connects TRBV28 to TRBJ2-5; possible D gene TRBD2, 6 bases. CDR3 length equals 15 residues. Between the trimmed V and J ends, which lost 1 base and 5 bases, there was a span of 14 bases. Germline V CDR1 and CDR2: MDHEN, SYDVKM.

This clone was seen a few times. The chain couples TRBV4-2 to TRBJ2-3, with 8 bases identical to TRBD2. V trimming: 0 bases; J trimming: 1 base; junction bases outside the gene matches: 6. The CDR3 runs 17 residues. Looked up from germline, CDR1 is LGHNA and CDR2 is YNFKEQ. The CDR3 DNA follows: TGTGCCAGCAGCCAAGATCCGTCAGCGGGGGGCACAGATACGCAGTATTTT. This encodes CASSQDPSAGGTDTQYF.

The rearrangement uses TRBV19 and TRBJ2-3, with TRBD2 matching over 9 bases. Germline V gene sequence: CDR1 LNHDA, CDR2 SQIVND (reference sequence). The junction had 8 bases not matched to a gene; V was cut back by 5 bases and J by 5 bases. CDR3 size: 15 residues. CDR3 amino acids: CASSRLAEGGDTQYF. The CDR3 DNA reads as TGTGCCAGTAGTCGACTAGCGGAAGGTGGAGATACGCAGTATTTT.

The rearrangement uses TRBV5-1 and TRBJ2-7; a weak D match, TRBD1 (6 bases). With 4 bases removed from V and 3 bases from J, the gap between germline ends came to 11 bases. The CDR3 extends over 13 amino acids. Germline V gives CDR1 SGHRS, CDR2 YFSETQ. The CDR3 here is CASSLDSGYEQYF. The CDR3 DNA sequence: TGCGCCAGCAGCCTGGACAGCGGCTACGAGCAGTACTTC.

CDR3 nucleotide sequence: TGTGCCAGCAGCTACCCCCTAATGGCTAGCGGCCAAGAGACCCAGTACTTC. This encodes CASSYPLMASGQETQYF. The chain links TRBV7-2 to TRBJ2-5; 7 bases map to TRBD2. V lost 4 bases, J lost 1 base, and 12 bases stayed unmatched. The CDR3 is made up of 17 amino acids. Germline CDR1 SGHTA, CDR2 FQGNSA.

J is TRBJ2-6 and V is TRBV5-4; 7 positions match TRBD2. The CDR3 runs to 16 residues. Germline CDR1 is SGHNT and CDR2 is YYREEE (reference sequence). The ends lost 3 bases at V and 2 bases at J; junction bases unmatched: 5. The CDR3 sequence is CASSSNLAAGANVLTF. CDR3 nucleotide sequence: TGTGCCAGCAGCTCCAACCTAGCGGCTGGGGCCAACGTCCTGACTTTC.

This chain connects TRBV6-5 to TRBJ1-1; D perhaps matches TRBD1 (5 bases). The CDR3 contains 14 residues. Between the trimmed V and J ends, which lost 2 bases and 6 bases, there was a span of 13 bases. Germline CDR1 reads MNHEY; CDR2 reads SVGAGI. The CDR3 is CASSYGPDISEAFF. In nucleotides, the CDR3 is TGTGCCAGCAGTTACGGACCGGACATTTCTGAAGCTTTCTTT.

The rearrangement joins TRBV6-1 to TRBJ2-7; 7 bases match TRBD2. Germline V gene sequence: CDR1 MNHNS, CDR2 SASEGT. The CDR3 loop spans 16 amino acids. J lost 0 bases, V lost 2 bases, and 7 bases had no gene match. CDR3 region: CASSEWLGRGSYEQYF. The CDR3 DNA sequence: TGTGCCAGCAGTGAATGGCTGGGGAGGGGCTCCTACGAGCAGTACTTC.

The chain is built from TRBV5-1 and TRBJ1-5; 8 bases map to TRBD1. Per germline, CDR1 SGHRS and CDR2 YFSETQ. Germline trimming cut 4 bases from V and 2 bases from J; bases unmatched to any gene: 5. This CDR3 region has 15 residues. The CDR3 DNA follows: TGCGCCAGCAGCGAAGGGACAGGCGGCAATCAGCCCCAGCATTTT. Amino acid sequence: CASSEGTGGNQPQHF. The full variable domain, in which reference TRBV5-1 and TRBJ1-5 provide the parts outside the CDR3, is KAGVTQTPRYLIKTRGQQVTLSCSPISGHRSVSWYQQTPGQGLQFLFEYFSETQRNKGNFPGRFSGRQFSNSRSEMNVSTLELGDSALYLCASSEGTGGNQPQHFGDGTRLSIL.

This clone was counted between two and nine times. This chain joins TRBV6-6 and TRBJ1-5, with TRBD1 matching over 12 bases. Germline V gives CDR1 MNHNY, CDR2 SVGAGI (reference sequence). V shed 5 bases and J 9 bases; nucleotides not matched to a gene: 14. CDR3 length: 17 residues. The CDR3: CASSPTPGQGADSPQHF. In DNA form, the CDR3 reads TGTGCCAGCAGTCCCACCCCGGGACAGGGGGCGGATTCGCCCCAGCATTTT.